These 14 T cell receptor beta chains share one sample of origin, sequenced in a study of shared clonotypes between healthy human individuals. Sequencing was performed with immunoSEQ multiplex PCR; in TCRdb, only in-frame clones are kept and a portion is missing. This table holds fewer than 600,000 clones, roughly 79% found once. What was sequenced was PBMCs. The receptors stem from a woman between 35 and 50 years old in good health. Some clones in this sample may be carry-over from other donors' samples.

The chain couples TRBV5-1 to TRBJ2-3, with TRBD2 matching 7 bases. The V gene end was trimmed by 3 bases and the J gene end by 6 bases; junction bases not matched to a gene: 7. The CDR3 totals 14 residues. Germline CDR1 and CDR2: SGHRS and YFSETQ. The chain's CDR3 is CASSWSSGPDTQYF. The DNA of the CDR3 is TGCGCCAGCAGCTGGTCTAGCGGCCCCGATACGCAGTATTTT.

This clone was detected only once. The V call is TRBV27, the J call TRBJ2-7, with TRBD1 matching 7 bases. This CDR3 is 13 amino acids long. CDR1 is MNHEY, CDR2 SMNVEV, per germline (reference sequence). With V trimmed by 6 bases and J by 3 bases, 5 bases remained unmatched. Here the CDR3 DNA reads TGTGCCAGCAGAGCCAGGGGGAGCTACGAGCAGTACTTC. This codes for CASRARGSYEQYF.

The V gene is TRBV11-2, the J gene TRBJ2-5; 11 bases match TRBD2. The V gene's germline CDR1 is SGHAT and CDR2 FQNNGV. The CDR3 has 18 amino acids. J gave up 5 bases and V 1 base, and 12 bases lay outside the gene matches. CDR3 in amino acids: CASSLGGGSGRAIETQYF. CDR3 sequence (DNA): TGTGCCAGCAGCTTAGGGGGAGGTAGCGGGAGGGCCATTGAGACCCAGTACTTC.

About this clone: This may come from a read error, since a much larger clone is one base off. The conserved phenylalanine or tryptophan normally closing the CDR3 is absent here, so this likely arose from a read error. The chain is built from TRBV5-6 and TRBJ2-7; TRBD2 matches 8 bases. The J segment lost 1 base and the V segment lost 3 bases, leaving 6 bases of the junction unmatched. The CDR3 is made up of 15 amino acids. Germline loops: CDR1 SGHDT, CDR2 YYEEEE. The CDR3 reads CASSSPLADSYEQYL. CDR3 bases: TGTGCCAGCAGCTCGCCACTAGCGGATTCCTACGAGCAGTACCTC.

The CDR3 DNA follows: TGTGCCAGCAGCGATACGGGACAGGGGGTCACTGAAGCTTTCTTT. This sequence encodes CASSDTGQGVTEAFF. The rearrangement uses TRBV6-6 and TRBJ1-1; 11 bases are a match to TRBD1. CDR1 MNHNY and CDR2 SVGAGI come from the germline V gene (reference sequence). The CDR3 is 15 amino acids. J was trimmed by 4 bases and V by 6 bases; bases with no gene match: 7.

The rearrangement joins TRBV7-2 to TRBJ2-3, with 12 positions matching TRBD2. This CDR3 has 17 amino acids. Germline assignment: CDR1 SGHTA and CDR2 FQGNSA. With V trimmed by 5 bases and J by 1 base, 7 bases remained unmatched. CDR3 DNA sequence: TGTGCCAGCAGCCTACGACTAGCGGGGGCCCGCACAGATACGCAGTATTTT. Encoded protein: CASSLRLAGARTDTQYF.

J is TRBJ2-7 and V is TRBV4-1; no definite D call. Trimming pared 3 bases from V and 6 bases from J, leaving 21 bases between. The CDR3 consists of 16 residues. Per germline, CDR1 MGHRA and CDR2 YSYEKL. The CDR3 bases are TGCGCCAGCAGCCAGCCCGGCTCTACCTCGACGCGCGAGCAGTACTTC. Protein product: CASSQPGSTSTREQYF.

V and J are TRBV4-1 and TRBJ1-1; D not resolved. Germline values: CDR1 MGHRA, CDR2 YSYEKL. The CDR3 sequence is 15 residues long. V was clipped by 3 bases and J by 5 bases, with 16 bases between them. CDR3 nucleotide sequence: TGCGCCAGCAGCCAGGCCCTCCGGGGTCTGACTGAAGCTTTCTTT. It is translated as CASSQALRGLTEAFF.

The chain has TRBV4-1 and TRBJ2-5; TRBD2 matches at 11 bases. CDR1 is MGHRA and CDR2 is YSYEKL in the germline V gene. The CDR3 covers 17 residues. Germline trimming cut 4 bases from V and 3 bases from J; bases unmatched to any gene: 10. The CDR3 is CASSLTVSGRAEETQYF. The CDR3 DNA follows: TGCGCCAGCAGCCTTACAGTTAGCGGGAGGGCCGAAGAGACCCAGTACTTC.

The chain employs TRBV10-1 and TRBJ2-5; D gene uncertain. CDR3 length: 16 residues. The germline gives CDR1 WNHNN, CDR2 SYGVQD (reference sequence). Trimming took off 3 bases at V and 1 base at J, with 15 bases between the two ends. CDR3 sequence (DNA): TGCGCCAGCAGTGAAGGCAATCGTCTGGCCCAAGAGACCCAGTACTTC. As protein: CASSEGNRLAQETQYF.

This chain joins TRBV6-1 and TRBJ1-4, with a weak D call TRBD1 (6 bases). The CDR3 loop spans 13 amino acids. V dropped 3 bases and J dropped 7 bases, with 9 bases sitting between them. CDR1 is MNHNS and CDR2 is SASEGT in the germline V gene. The chain's CDR3 is CASSDRGGEKLFF. CDR3 sequence (DNA): TGTGCCAGCAGTGACAGGGGCGGTGAAAAACTGTTTTTT.

This clone was counted at least ten times. The chain recombines TRBV19 with TRBJ2-7, with D hard to call. Germline V gives CDR1 LNHDA, CDR2 SQIVND (reference sequence). CDR3 length equals 15 residues. Trimming removed 7 bases from V and 1 base from J, with 17 bases in between. This CDR3 is CASTSDSLGSYEQYF. The CDR3 nucleotides read TGTGCCAGTACCTCAGACTCCCTGGGGTCCTACGAGCAGTACTTC.

The chain joins TRBV28 to TRBJ1-1, with no clear D. With 5 bases removed from V and 11 bases from J, the gap between germline ends came to 15 bases. This CDR3 is built from 12 residues. The germline V gene has CDR1 MDHEN and CDR2 SYDVKM. In DNA, the CDR3 is TGTGCCAGCAGTCCCTCCGGCCGGCTGGCTTTCTTT. It is translated as CASSPSGRLAFF.

This clone was recorded a few times. The V call is TRBV7-8, the J call TRBJ1-1; D remains unclear. Germline values: CDR1 SGHVS, CDR2 FQNEAQ. The CDR3 loop spans 13 amino acids. The V and J ends lost 3 bases and 4 bases respectively, with 9 bases between them. CDR3 bases: TGTGCCAGCAGCTTTGCCTGGGCCACTGAAGCTTTCTTT. This sequence encodes CASSFAWATEAFF.